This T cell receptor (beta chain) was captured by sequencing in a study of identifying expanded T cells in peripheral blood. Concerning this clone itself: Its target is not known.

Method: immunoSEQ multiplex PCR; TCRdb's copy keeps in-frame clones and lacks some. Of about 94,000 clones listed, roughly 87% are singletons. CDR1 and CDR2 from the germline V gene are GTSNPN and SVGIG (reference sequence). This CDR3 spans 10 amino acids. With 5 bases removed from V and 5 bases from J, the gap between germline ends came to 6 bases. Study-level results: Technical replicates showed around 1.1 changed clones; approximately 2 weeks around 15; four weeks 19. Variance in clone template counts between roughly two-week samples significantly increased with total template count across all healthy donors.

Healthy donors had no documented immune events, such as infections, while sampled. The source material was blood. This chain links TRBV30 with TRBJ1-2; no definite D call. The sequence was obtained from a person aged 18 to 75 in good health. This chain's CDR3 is CAWLGYGYTF. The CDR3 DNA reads TGTGCCTGGCTGGGGTATGGCTACACCTTC.